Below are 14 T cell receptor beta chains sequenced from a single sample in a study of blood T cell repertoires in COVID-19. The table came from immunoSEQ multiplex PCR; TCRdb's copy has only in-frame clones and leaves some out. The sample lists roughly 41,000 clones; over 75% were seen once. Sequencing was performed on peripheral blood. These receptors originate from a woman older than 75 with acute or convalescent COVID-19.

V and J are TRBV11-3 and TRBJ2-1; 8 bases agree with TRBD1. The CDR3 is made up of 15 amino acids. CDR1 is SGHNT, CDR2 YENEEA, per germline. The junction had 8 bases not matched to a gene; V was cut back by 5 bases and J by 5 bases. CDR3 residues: CASSRGQGQNNEQFF. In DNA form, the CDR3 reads TGTGCCAGCAGCCGCGGACAGGGACAGAACAATGAGCAGTTCTTC.

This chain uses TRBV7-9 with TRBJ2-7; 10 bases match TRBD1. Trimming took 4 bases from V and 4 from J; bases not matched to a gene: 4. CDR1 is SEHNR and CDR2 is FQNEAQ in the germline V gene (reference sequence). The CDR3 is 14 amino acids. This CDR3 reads CASSWTGGAYEQYF. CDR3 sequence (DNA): TGTGCCAGCAGCTGGACAGGGGGGGCGTACGAGCAGTACTTC.

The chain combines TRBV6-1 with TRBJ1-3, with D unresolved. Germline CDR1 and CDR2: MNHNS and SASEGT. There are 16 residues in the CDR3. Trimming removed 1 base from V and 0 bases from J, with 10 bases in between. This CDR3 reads CASSEEIQISGNTIYF. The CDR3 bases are TGTGCCAGCAGTGAAGAGATACAGATCTCTGGAAACACCATATATTTT.

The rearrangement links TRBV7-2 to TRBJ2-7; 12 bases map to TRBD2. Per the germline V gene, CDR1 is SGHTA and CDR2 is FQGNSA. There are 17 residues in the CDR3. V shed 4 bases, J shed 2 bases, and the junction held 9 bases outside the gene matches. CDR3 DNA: TGTGCCAGCAGCTCCCGAAGGACTAGCGGGATAACCTACGAGCAGTACTTC. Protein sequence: CASSSRRTSGITYEQYF.

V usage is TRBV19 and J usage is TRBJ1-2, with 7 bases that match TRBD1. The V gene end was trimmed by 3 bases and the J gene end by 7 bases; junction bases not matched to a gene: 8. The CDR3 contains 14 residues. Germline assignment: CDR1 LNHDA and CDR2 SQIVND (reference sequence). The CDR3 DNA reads TGTGCCAGTAGTATCCAGGGGGGATGGGGTGGCTACACCTTC. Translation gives CASSIQGGWGGYTF.

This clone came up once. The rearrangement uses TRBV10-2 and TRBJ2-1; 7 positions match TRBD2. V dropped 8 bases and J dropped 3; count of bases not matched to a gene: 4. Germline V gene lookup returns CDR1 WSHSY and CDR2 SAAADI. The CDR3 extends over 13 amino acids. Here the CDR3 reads CASGRGNYNEQFF. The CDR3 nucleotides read TGCGCCAGCGGGCGGGGGAACTACAATGAGCAGTTCTTC.

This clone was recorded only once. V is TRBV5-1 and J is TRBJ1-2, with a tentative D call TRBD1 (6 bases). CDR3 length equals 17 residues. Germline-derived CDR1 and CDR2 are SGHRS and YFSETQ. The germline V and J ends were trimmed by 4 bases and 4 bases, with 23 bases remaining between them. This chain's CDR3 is CASSLGGGLDSSYGYTF. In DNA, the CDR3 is TGCGCCAGCAGCCTTGGCGGGGGCCTGGACAGTTCCTATGGCTACACCTTC.

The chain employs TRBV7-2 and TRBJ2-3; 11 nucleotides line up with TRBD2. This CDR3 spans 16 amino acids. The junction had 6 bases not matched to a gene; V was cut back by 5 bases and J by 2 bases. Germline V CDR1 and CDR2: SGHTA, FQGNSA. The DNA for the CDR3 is TGTGCCAGCAGCCGTAGCGGGGGGGCCTCCACAGATACGCAGTATTTT. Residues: CASSRSGGASTDTQYF.

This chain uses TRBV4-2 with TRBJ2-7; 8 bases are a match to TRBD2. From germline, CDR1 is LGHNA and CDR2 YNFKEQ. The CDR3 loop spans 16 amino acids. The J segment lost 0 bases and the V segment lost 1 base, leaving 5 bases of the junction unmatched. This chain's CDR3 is CASSQVAGGSSYEQYF. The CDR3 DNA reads TGTGCCAGCAGCCAAGTTGCGGGGGGCAGCTCCTACGAGCAGTACTTC.

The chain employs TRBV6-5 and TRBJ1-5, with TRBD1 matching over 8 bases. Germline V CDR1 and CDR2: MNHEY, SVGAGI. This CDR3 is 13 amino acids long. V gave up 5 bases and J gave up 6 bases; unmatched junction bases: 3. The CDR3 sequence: CASSRTGSQPQHF. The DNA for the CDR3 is TGTGCCAGCAGTCGGACAGGGAGTCAGCCCCAGCATTTT.

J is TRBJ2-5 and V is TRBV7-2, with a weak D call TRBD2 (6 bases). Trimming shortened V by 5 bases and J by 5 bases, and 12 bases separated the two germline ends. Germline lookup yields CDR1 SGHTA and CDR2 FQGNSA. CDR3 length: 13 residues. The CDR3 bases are TGTGCCAGCAGCGGAGGGGCTCGGGAGACCCAGTACTTC. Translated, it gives CASSGGARETQYF.

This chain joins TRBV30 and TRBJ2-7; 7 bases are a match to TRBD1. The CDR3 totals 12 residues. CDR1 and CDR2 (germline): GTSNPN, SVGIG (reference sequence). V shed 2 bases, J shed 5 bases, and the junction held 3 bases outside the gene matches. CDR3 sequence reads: CAWSPGGHEQYF. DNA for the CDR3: TGTGCCTGGAGTCCAGGGGGTCACGAGCAGTACTTC.

The CDR3 here is CASSPRRAETQYF. In DNA form, the CDR3 reads TGTGCCAGCAGCCCGAGGAGGGCAGAGACCCAGTACTTC. The chain has TRBV11-3 and TRBJ2-5, with D possibly being TRBD2 (6 bases). The CDR3 is 13 residues long. The germline gives CDR1 SGHNT, CDR2 YENEEA. The V end lost 5 bases, the J end lost 4 bases, and 11 bases lay between the germline ends.

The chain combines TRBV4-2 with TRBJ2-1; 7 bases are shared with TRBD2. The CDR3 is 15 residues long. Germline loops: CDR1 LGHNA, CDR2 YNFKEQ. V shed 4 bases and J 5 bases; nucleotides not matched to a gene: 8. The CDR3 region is CASSPSGGGDNEQFF. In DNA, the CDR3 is TGTGCCAGCAGCCCAAGTGGGGGGGGAGACAATGAGCAGTTCTTC.